This TCR beta chain was profiled in a study of cytotoxic CD8 clonotypes in ibrutinib-treated CLL. Study-level findings and limits: The study found baseline clonality above age-matched healthy donors, tracking circulating CD8+ T-cell counts.

The germline CDR1 and CDR2 sequences are MDHEN and SYDVKM. CDR3 length equals 15 residues. Trimming took off 7 bases at V and 2 bases at J, with 14 bases between the two ends. This clone occurred a few times. No antigen is known for it. Deep sequencing aimed at 1 in 200,000 to 1 in 1 million T cells' resolution. The method was immunoSEQ multiplex PCR; TCRdb's version includes in-frame clones alone and lacks a portion of them. Of some 310,000 clones listed, almost 80% are singletons. The material was PBMCs, obtained before ibrutinib treatment. This receptor was obtained from a human donor with chronic lymphocytic leukemia. The chain couples TRBV28 to TRBJ1-4; TRBD1 is a possible D gene (5 bases). CDR3: CASNPSWGTNEKLFF. The CDR3 DNA follows: TGTGCCAGCAATCCCAGTTGGGGGACTAATGAAAAACTGTTTTTT.